These T cell receptor beta chains were read from a single sample in a study of T cells in pancreatic ductal adenocarcinoma. The method was immunoSEQ multiplex PCR; TCRdb's version includes in-frame clones alone and lacks a portion of them. The sample lists roughly 16,000 clones; around 91% were seen once. Sequenced sample: PBMCs. These receptors all come from a human donor with pancreatic ductal adenocarcinoma. CDR3s include the opening cysteine and the closing phenylalanine or tryptophan. D genes are given only for firm matches. Expanded clones get a size class; other rows say once, few or many, or leave the size out.

d_call | clone_size | j_call | v_call | cdr3_nt | cdr3_aa
NA | NA | TRBJ2-5 | TRBV10-1 | TGCGCCAGCAGTGAGTCCTCGGGGGGCGCCGGAGAGACCCAGTACTTC | CASSESSGGAGETQYF
NA | NA | TRBJ2-1 | TRBV5-1 | TGCGCCAGCAGCTTGGAGGTCAGCTCCTACAATGAGCAGTTCTTC | CASSLEVSSYNEQFF
TRBD1 | NA | TRBJ2-2 | TRBV4-2 | TGTGCCAGCAGCCTGTCCACGAGACAGGGGGAAGTCGGGGAGCTGTTTTTT | CASSLSTRQGEVGELFF
NA | few | TRBJ1-1 | TRBV5-1 | TGCGCCAGCAGCTTGGGCGGGGGCGCGACTGAAGCTTTCTTT | CASSLGGGATEAFF
NA | NA | TRBJ2-5 | TRBV28 | TGTGCCAGCACCGGGGTGAGGGAACCGCAGTACTTC | CASTGVREPQYF
NA | NA | TRBJ1-5 | TRBV6-4 | TGTGCCAGCAGCCCCTTAGGCCAGCCCCAGCATTTT | CASSPLGQPQHF
NA | NA | TRBJ2-3 | TRBV10-3 | TGTGCCATCAGTCCCGTGGGGACAACTAGCACAGATACGCAGTATTTT | CAISPVGTTSTDTQYF
TRBD1 | NA | TRBJ2-2 | TRBV7-2 | TGTGCCAGCAGCCCCCAGACAGGGGGCACCGGGGAGCTGTTTTTT | CASSPQTGGTGELFF
TRBD1 | once | TRBJ1-2 | TRBV19 | TGTGCCAGTAGTGTCCTCGGGACAGGGGGCGCGCGAGCTAACTATGGCTACACCTTC | CASSVLGTGGARANYGYTF
NA | NA | TRBJ1-2 | TRBV15 | TGTGCCACCAGCAGAGATAGGATTGGGGGCTACACCTTC | CATSRDRIGGYTF
TRBD1 | NA | TRBJ1-1 | TRBV2 | TGTGCCAGCAGTCAAACCATTACAGGGGGACCTGGCACTGAAGCTTTCTTT | CASSQTITGGPGTEAFF
NA | NA | TRBJ1-2 | TRBV6-5 | TGTGCCAGCAGTACCGACGGAGCTAACTATGGCTACACCTTC | CASSTDGANYGYTF
NA | NA | TRBJ1-4 | TRBV10-2 | TGCGCCAGCAGTGATCGGTACAGAACAACTAATGAAAAACTGTTTTTT | CASSDRYRTTNEKLFF
NA | NA | TRBJ2-2 | TRBV5-1 | TGCGCCAGCAGCTTGAGGACAGCGAACACCGGGGAGCTGTTTTTT | CASSLRTANTGELFF
TRBD2 | NA | TRBJ2-1 | TRBV4-3 | TGCGCCAGCAGCCGACTAGCGGGAGGGCCGGGGAATGAGCAGTTCTTC | CASSRLAGGPGNEQFF
NA | once | TRBJ1-6 | TRBV4-1 | TGCGCCAGCAGCCACCGGGACGGTCGAATTTCTAATAATTCACCCCTCCACTTT | CASSHRDGRISNNSPLHF
TRBD2 | NA | TRBJ2-7 | TRBV4-2 | TGTGCCAGCAGCCAAGAGCTAGCGGGGGCCCTAAGCTCCTACGAGCAGTACTTC | CASSQELAGALSSYEQYF
NA | NA | TRBJ2-3 | TRBV11-2 | TGTGCCAGCAGCTTAGTGGGGTACTTGGTAGATACGCAGTATTTT | CASSLVGYLVDTQYF
NA | NA | TRBJ2-5 | TRBV15 | TGTGCCACCAGCATAAGGTACCAAGAGACCCAGTACTTC | CATSIRYQETQYF
TRBD1 | NA | TRBJ2-2 | TRBV7-7 | TGTGCCAGCAGCTTGGCCGGACAGGGGGCAACCGGGGAGCTGTTTTTT | CASSLAGQGATGELFF
TRBD2 | NA | TRBJ2-2 | TRBV19 | TGTGCCAGTAGTATCGTACTGGGACTAAACACCGGGGAGCTGTTTTTT | CASSIVLGLNTGELFF
NA | NA | TRBJ1-2 | TRBV7-2 | TGTGCCAGCAGCTTAACCGGGACGGAGATTAAGTATGGCTACACCTTC | CASSLTGTEIKYGYTF